The clone carrying this T cell receptor (beta chain) was detected once. Its cognate antigen is unknown. With a J-beta primer mix and a sample-barcoded 5' primer, a second PCR ran 7 to 11 cycles. TCRdb analysed the 5' RACE reads with MiXCR anew, one entry per CDR3 protein. The sample includes approximately 820,000 distinct CDR3 sequences, 40% to 50% seen only once; the top ten take about 19%. This specimen comes from a study of blood T cells in healthy people across ages. Notes on the study in general: With unsorted PBMCs, a conclusive comparison of naive versus antigen-experienced cells was not possible.

Sequencing input: blood. The clonotype comes from a man aged 55-75 years in good health.

CDR3 DNA: TGTGCCAGCAGTTTGCTGGGACAGGGGAGCTATGGCTACACCTTC. Protein sequence: CASSLLGQGSYGYTF. This rearrangement joins TRBV27 to TRBJ1-2, with 10 bases that match TRBD1. The CDR3 contains 15 residues. Germline loops: CDR1 MNHEY, CDR2 SMNVEV (reference sequence). V was pared by 3 bases and J by 4 bases, with 5 bases of the junction left unmatched.